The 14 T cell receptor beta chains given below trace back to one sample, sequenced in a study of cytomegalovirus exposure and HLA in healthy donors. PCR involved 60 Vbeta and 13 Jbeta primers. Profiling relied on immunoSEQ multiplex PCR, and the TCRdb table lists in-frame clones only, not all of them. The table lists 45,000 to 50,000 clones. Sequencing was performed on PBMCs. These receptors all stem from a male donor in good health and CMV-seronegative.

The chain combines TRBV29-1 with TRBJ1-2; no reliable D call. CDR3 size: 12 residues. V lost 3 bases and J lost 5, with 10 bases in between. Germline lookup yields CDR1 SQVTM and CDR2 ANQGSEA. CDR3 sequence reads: CSVDSVVYGYTF. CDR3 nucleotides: TGCAGCGTTGATTCGGTAGTTTATGGCTACACCTTC.

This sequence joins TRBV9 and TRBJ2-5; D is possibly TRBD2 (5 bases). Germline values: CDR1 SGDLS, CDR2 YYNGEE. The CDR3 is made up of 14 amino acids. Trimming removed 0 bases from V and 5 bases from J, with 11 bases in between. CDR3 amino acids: CASSVEAREETQYF. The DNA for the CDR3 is TGTGCCAGCAGCGTAGAGGCGAGGGAGGAGACCCAGTACTTC.

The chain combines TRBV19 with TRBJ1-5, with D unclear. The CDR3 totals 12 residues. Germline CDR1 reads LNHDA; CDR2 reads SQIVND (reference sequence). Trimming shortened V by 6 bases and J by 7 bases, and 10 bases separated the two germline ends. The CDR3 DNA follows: TGTGCCAGTAGCCCCCCTGGCCAGCCCCAGCATTTT. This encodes CASSPPGQPQHF.

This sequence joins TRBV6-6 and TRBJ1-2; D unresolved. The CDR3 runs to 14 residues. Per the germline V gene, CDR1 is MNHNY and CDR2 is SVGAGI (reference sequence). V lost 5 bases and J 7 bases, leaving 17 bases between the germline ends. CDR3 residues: CASSPSGKVGGYTF. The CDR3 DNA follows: TGTGCCAGCAGTCCCTCGGGGAAGGTCGGTGGCTACACCTTC.

Here the CDR3 reads CASSLRDRGVMNTEAFF. The CDR3 nucleotides are TGTGCCAGCAGCCTCCGGGACAGGGGGGTCATGAACACTGAAGCTTTCTTT. V gene TRBV7-3 combines with J gene TRBJ1-1; 11 positions match TRBD1. The CDR3 spans 17 residues. From germline, CDR1 is SGHTA and CDR2 FQGTGA. V lost 5 bases to trimming and J lost 0 bases; unmatched junction nucleotides: 8. Based on the CDR3 plus reference TRBV7-3 and TRBJ1-1, the full variable domain is GAGVSQTPSNKVTEKGKYVELRCDPISGHTALYWYRQSLGQGPEFLIYFQGTGAADDSGLPNDRFFAVRPEGSVSTLKIQRTERGDSAVYLCASSLRDRGVMNTEAFFGQGTRLTVV.

CDR3 coding DNA: TGTGCCAGCAGCAGGGGGTTGCACAGGGGGTACAATGAGCAGTTCTTC. Protein sequence: CASSRGLHRGYNEQFF. The rearrangement links TRBV7-9 to TRBJ2-1; 8 nucleotides align to TRBD1. The CDR3 loop spans 16 amino acids. The trim removed 5 bases at V and 4 bases at J, leaving 10 bases unmatched. The germline V gene has CDR1 SEHNR and CDR2 FQNEAQ (reference sequence).

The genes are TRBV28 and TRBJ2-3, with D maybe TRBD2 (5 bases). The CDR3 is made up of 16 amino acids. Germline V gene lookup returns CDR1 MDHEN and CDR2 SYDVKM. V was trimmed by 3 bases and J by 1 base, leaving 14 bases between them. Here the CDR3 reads CASSFLGNGGTDTQYF. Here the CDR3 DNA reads TGTGCCAGCAGTTTCCTCGGAAACGGGGGCACAGATACGCAGTATTTT.

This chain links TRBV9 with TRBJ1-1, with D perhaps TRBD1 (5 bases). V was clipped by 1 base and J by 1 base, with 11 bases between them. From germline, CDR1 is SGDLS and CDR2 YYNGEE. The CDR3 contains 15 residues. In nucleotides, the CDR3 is TGTGCCAGCAGCGTAAGTCCGGGGGGGAACACTGAAGCTTTCTTT. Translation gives CASSVSPGGNTEAFF.

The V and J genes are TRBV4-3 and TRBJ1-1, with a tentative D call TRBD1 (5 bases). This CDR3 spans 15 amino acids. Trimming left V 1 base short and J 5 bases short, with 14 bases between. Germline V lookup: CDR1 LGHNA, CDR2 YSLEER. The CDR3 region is CASSQANQGLTEAFF. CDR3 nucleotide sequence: TGCGCCAGCAGCCAAGCTAATCAGGGTCTAACTGAAGCTTTCTTT.

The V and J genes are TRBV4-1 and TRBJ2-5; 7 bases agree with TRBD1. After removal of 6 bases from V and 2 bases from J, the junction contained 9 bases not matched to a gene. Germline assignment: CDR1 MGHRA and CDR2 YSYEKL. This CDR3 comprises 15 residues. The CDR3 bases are TGCGCCAGCAGACCGCTCGGGACAGCTCAAGAGACCCAGTACTTC. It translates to CASRPLGTAQETQYF.

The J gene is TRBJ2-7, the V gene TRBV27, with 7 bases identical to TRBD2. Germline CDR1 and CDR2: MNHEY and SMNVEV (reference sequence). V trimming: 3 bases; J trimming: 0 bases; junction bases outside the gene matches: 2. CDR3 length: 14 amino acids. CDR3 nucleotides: TGTGCCAGCAGTTTTAGCGGGTCCTCCTACGAGCAGTACTTC. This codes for CASSFSGSSYEQYF.

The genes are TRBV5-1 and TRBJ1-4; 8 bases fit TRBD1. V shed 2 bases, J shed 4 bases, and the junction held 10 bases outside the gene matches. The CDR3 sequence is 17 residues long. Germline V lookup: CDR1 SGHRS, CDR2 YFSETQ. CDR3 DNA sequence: TGCGCCAGCAGCTTAATACAGGGGGAAAGTAATAATGAAAAACTGTTTTTT. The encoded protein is CASSLIQGESNNEKLFF.

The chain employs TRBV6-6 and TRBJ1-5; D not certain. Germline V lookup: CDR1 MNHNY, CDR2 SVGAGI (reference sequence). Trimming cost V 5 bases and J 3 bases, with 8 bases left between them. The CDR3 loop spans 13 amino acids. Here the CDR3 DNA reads TGTGCCAGCAGTCCTCACTTCAATCAGCCCCAGCATTTT. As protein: CASSPHFNQPQHF.

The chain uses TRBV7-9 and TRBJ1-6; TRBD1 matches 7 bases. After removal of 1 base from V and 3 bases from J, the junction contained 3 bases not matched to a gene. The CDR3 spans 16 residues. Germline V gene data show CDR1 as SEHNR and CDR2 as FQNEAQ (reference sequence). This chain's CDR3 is CASSLGQGFYNSPLHF. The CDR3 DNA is TGTGCCAGCAGCTTAGGACAGGGTTTCTATAATTCACCCCTCCACTTT.